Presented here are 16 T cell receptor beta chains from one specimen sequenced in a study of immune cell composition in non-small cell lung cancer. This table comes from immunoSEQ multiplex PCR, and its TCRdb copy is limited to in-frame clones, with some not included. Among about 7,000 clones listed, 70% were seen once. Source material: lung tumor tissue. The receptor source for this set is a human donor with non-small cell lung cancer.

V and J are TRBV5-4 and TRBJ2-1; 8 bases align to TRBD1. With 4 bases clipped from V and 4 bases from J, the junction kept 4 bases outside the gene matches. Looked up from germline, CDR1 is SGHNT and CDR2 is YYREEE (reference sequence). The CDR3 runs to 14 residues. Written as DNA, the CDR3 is TGTGCCAGCAGCAACCGGGACAGGTACAATGAGCAGTTCTTC. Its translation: CASSNRDRYNEQFF.

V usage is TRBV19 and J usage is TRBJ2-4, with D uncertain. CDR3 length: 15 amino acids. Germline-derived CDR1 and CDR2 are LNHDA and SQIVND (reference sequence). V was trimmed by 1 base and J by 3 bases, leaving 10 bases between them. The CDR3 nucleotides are TGTGCCAGTAGTATAGGCTTCGGAGACAAAAACATTCAGTACTTC. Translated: CASSIGFGDKNIQYF.

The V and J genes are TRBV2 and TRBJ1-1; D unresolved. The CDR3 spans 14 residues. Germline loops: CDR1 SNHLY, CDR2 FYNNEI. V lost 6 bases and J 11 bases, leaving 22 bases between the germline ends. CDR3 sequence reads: CASSLLGGRRWAFF. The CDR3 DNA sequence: TGTGCCAGCAGCCTCCTGGGAGGACGCCGGTGGGCTTTCTTT. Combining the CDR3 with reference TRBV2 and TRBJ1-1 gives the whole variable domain EPEVTQTPSHQVTQMGQEVILRCVPISNHLYFYWYRQILGQKVEFLVSFYNNEISEKSEIFDDQFSVERPDGSNFTLKIRSTKLEDSAMYFCASSLLGGRRWAFFGQGTRLTVV.

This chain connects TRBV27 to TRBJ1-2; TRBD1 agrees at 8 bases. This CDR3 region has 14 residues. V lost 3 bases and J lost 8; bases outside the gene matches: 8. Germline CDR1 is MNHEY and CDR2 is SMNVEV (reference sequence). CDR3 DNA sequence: TGTGCCAGCAGTTTCTCGGACAGGGCATGGGGCTACACCTTC. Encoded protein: CASSFSDRAWGYTF.

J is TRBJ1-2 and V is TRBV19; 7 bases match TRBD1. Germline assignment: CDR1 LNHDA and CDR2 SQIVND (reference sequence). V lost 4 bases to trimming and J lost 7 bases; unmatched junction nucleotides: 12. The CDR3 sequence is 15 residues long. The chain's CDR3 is CASSNYLTGTIGYTF. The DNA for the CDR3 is TGTGCCAGTAGTAATTACTTGACAGGGACGATTGGCTACACCTTC.

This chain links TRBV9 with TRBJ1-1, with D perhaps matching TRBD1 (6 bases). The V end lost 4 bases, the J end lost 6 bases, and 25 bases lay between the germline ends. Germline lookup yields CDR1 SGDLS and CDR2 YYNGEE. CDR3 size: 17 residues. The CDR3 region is CASSPYAGGRAGAEAFF. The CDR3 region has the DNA TGTGCCAGCAGCCCCTACGCGGGGGGGCGAGCCGGTGCTGAAGCTTTCTTT.

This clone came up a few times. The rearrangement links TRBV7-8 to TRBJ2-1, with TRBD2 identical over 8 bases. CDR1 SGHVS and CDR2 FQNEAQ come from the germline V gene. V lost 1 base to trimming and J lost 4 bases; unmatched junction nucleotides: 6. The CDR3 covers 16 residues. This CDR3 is CASSLEEREWYNEQFF. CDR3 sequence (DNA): TGTGCCAGCAGCTTAGAGGAGCGGGAGTGGTACAATGAGCAGTTCTTC.

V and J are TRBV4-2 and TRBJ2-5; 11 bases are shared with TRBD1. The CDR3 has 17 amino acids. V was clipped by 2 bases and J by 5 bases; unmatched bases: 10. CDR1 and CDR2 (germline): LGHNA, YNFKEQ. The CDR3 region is CASSQTAGTGGSETQYF. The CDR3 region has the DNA TGTGCCAGCAGCCAAACAGCCGGGACAGGGGGATCCGAGACCCAGTACTTC.

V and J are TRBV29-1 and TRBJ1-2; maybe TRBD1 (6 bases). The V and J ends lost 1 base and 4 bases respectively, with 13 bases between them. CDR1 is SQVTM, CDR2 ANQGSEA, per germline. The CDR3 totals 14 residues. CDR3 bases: TGCAGCGTTGAAGGACAGGCGCTTGCCTATGGCTACACCTTC. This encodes CSVEGQALAYGYTF.

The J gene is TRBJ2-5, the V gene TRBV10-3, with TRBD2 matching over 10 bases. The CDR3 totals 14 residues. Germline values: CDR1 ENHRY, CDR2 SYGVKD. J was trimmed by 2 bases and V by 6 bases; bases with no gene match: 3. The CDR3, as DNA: TGTGCCATCAGAGAAGCGGGGGGGCAAGAGACCCAGTACTTC. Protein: CAIREAGGQETQYF.

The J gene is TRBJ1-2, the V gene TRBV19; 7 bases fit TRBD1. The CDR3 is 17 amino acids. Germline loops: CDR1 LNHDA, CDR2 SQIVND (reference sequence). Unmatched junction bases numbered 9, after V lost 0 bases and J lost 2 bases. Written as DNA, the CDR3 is TGTGCCAGTAGTATAGATCGGTCGACAGGGAGAAACTATGGCTACACCTTC. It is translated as CASSIDRSTGRNYGYTF.

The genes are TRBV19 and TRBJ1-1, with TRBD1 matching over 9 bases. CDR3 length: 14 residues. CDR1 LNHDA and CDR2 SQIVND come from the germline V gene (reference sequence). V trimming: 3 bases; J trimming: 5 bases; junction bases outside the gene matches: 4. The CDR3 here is CASSIRQGGTEAFF. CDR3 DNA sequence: TGTGCCAGTAGTATTCGACAGGGGGGGACTGAAGCTTTCTTT.

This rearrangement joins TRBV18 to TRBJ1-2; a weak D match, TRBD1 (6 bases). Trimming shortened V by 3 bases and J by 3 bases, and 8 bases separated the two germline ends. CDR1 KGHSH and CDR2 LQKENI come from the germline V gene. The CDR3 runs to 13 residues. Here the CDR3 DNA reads TGTGCCAGCTCACCCCAGGGGTACTATGGCTACACCTTC. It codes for CASSPQGYYGYTF.

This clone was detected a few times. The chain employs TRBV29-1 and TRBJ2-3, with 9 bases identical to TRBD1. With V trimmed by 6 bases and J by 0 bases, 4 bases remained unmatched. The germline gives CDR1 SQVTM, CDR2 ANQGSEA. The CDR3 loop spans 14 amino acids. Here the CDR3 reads CSVGTGKSTDTQYF. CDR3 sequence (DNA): TGCAGCGTCGGGACAGGGAAAAGCACAGATACGCAGTATTTT.

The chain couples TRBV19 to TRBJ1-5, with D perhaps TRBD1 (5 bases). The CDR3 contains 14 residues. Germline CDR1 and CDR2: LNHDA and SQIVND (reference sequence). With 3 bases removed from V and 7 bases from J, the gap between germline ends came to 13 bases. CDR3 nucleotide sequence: TGTGCCAGTAGTATCTTGGGGGACTCGCAGCCCCAGCATTTT. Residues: CASSILGDSQPQHF.

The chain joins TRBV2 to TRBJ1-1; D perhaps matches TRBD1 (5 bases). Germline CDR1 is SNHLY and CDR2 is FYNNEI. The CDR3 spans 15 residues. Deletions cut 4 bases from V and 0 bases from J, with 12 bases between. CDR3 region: CASSGLQGLNTEAFF. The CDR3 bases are TGTGCCAGCAGTGGCCTCCAGGGTCTGAACACTGAAGCTTTCTTT.